This T cell receptor beta chain came from a study of cytomegalovirus exposure and HLA in healthy donors. Study-level points and caveats: The Asian-associated ancestry cluster reportedly had fewer N-insertions than the approximately 670-donor mean in a later analysis.

The PCR used 60 Vbeta and 13 Jbeta primers. Some clones are missing from TCRdb's copy, which holds only in-frame ones; the method was immunoSEQ multiplex PCR. The sample holds some 120,000 clones; about 80% are singletons and the top ten take 1.4% to 1.5%. The ends were cut back, 10 bases at V and 8 bases at J, with 15 bases in the middle. The CDR3 contains 13 residues. CDR1 is MNHNY, CDR2 SVGAGI, per germline (reference sequence). As to this clone: Its antigen is undetermined.

The sequencing sample was made of PBMCs. The gene calls are TRBV6-6 and TRBJ1-6; D is undetermined. This receptor was obtained from a woman aged 18 to 35 in good health and CMV-seronegative. CDR3 nucleotides: TGTGCCACATCAAGCACCGTCGATTCACCCCTCCACTTT. Amino acids: CATSSTVDSPLHF.